Given below is one T cell receptor (beta chain) in context. The antigen remains undetermined. For TCR, cDNA came from 5'RACE template switching, which added a universal primer site and UMIs. Each CDR3 protein is one row after TCRdb ran MiXCR on the 5' RACE reads. The repertoire has about 500,000 distinct CDR3 sequences, roughly a sixth of them found once; the top ten carry 15% to 20%. The entry originates in a study of T cells after yellow fever vaccination. The length of the CDR3 is 14 residues. Germline V CDR1 and CDR2: DFQATT, SNEGSKA (reference sequence). The V end lost 2 bases, the J end lost 9 bases, and 17 bases lay between the germline ends. Study conclusions and caveats: Though it reached lower strength, the secondary response hit its peak faster, day 5 versus 15. Only a minor proportion of clonotypes was detected across both CD4 and CD8 compartments. Re-detected after boosting: most primary clones, 96% of CD4 and around 86% of CD8.

Sequenced material: PBMCs, taken about 5 days after the first yellow fever vaccination. This clonotype originated in a man in his late teens or twenties who received the YFV17D yellow fever vaccine. This chain connects TRBV20-1 to TRBJ2-1; D ambiguous. Written as DNA, the CDR3 is TGCAGTGCTAGATCCGGTACGGCCGGCATTGAGCAGTTCTTC. Translating gives CSARSGTAGIEQFF.